The T cell receptor beta chain under discussion was sequenced for a study of cytomegalovirus exposure and HLA in healthy donors. Overall study context: The same platform used for the roughly 610 first-cohort repertoires was also used for the 90 to 150 validation repertoires, as a later analysis reported. Study-level results: The study labeled fewer than 200 TCR beta chains cytomegalovirus-associated.

Concerning this clone: Its antigen is not known.

The germline V gene encodes CDR1 SGDLS and CDR2 YYNGEE. Between the trimmed V and J ends, which lost 4 bases and 0 bases, there was a span of 11 bases. CDR3 length: 16 residues. Generated by immunoSEQ multiplex PCR, the TCRdb table keeps only in-frame clones and is missing some. The sample has fewer than 120,000 clones; more than 70% are singletons. The sequenced material came from PBMCs. The sequence was obtained from a young woman in good health and CMV-seronegative. The V call is TRBV9, the J call TRBJ2-6; D gene uncertain. The DNA of the CDR3 is TGTGCCAGCAGCCCGACGGGTTACTCTGGGGCCAACGTCCTGACTTTC. Translating it yields CASSPTGYSGANVLTF.